One sample yielded the 28 T cell receptor beta chains listed below, sequenced in a study of cytomegalovirus exposure and HLA in healthy donors (dated by TCRdb to 2015 to 2018). The receptor library was made with the immunoSEQ multiplex PCR assay. For the multiplex PCR, a mixture combining 60 forward primers for TCR Vbeta segments and 13 reverse primers for TCR Jbeta segments was used. Drawn from immuneACCESS, this table holds only the in-frame rearrangements with V and J called that TCRdb kept. Clones are partly lost; checked studies trace under half to an unresolved V gene and leave the rest unexplained. Present in this sample are fewer than 120,000 clones, around 87% of which were seen just once. Clones ranked in the top ten supply more than 1.5% of the sample. The sample taken for sequencing was PBMCs. Source of these receptors: a man aged 40-49 years in good health and CMV-seronegative.

J is TRBJ1-4 and V is TRBV29-1; D is undetermined. Looked up from germline, CDR1 is SQVTM and CDR2 is ANQGSEA. The CDR3 has 13 amino acids. Trimming pared 4 bases from V and 0 bases from J, leaving 6 bases between. The chain's CDR3 is CSVVSATNEKLFF. The CDR3 coding sequence is TGCAGCGTTGTGTCCGCAACTAATGAAAAACTGTTTTTT.

This sequence joins TRBV14 and TRBJ1-5; no reliable D call. The germline V gene has CDR1 SGHDN and CDR2 FVKESK. The CDR3 extends over 12 amino acids. V was shortened by 1 base and J by 6 bases, with 4 bases between the two germline ends. CDR3 in DNA: TGTGCCAGCAGCCAAGTGGCTCAGCCCCAGCATTTT. Protein product: CASSQVAQPQHF.

The CDR3 sequence: CASSPPSGGNSPLHF. CDR3 DNA: TGTGCCAGCTCACCTCCCAGCGGGGGGAATTCACCCCTCCACTTT. J is TRBJ1-6 and V is TRBV18; weak D call: TRBD1 (5 bases). Trimming pared 3 bases from V and 7 bases from J, leaving 13 bases between. The V gene's germline CDR1 is KGHSH and CDR2 LQKENI. This CDR3 is built from 15 residues. Together with reference TRBV18 and TRBJ1-6, the CDR3 gives the full variable domain: NAGVMQNPRHLVRRRGQEARLRCSPMKGHSHVYWYRQLPEEGLKFMVYLQKENIIDESGMPKERFSAEFPKEGPSILRIQQVVRGDSAAYFCASSPPSGGNSPLHFGNGTRLTVT.

Only a few counts were recorded for this clone. This sequence joins TRBV29-1 and TRBJ1-1; D might be TRBD1 (5 bases). V dropped 7 bases and J dropped 1 base, with 13 bases sitting between them. The CDR3 runs 13 residues. The V gene's germline CDR1 is SQVTM and CDR2 ANQGSEA. The CDR3 nucleotides read TGCAGCGCCCTTGGGGGAGGGAACACTGAAGCTTTCTTT. It yields the protein CSALGGGNTEAFF.

The rearrangement links TRBV25-1 to TRBJ1-2; D gene uncertain. Trimming removed 3 bases from V and 8 bases from J, with 13 bases in between. CDR3 length: 13 amino acids. Germline V gene data show CDR1 as MGHDK and CDR2 as SYGVNS. CDR3 in amino acids: CASSEKEAIGYTF. The CDR3 DNA reads TGTGCCAGCAGTGAGAAGGAGGCAATCGGCTACACCTTC.

The genes are TRBV5-1 and TRBJ1-1; no reliable D call. With 0 bases removed from V and 1 base from J, the gap between germline ends came to 7 bases. The CDR3 has 14 residues. Germline values: CDR1 SGHRS, CDR2 YFSETQ. The CDR3 DNA follows: TGCGCCAGCAGCTTGGATCCGAGGAACACTGAAGCTTTCTTT. Translated: CASSLDPRNTEAFF.

The chain couples TRBV7-9 to TRBJ2-6; 8 positions match TRBD1. The V and J ends lost 5 bases and 1 base, in that order; junction bases with no gene match: 7. CDR3 length: 17 amino acids. CDR1 and CDR2 from the germline V gene are SEHNR and FQNEAQ (reference sequence). CDR3 sequence reads: CASSPGTGESGANVLTF. In DNA form, the CDR3 reads TGTGCCAGCAGCCCCGGGACAGGAGAATCTGGGGCCAACGTCCTGACTTTC. Combining the CDR3 with reference TRBV7-9 and TRBJ2-6 gives the whole variable domain DTGVSQNPRHKITKRGQNVTFRCDPISEHNRLYWYRQTLGQGPEFLTYFQNEAQLEKSRLLSDRFSAERPKGSFSTLEIQRTEQGDSAMYLCASSPGTGESGANVLTFGAGSRLTVL.

The gene calls are TRBV7-9 and TRBJ1-2; no definite D call. The CDR3 sequence is 12 residues long. V was clipped by 3 bases and J by 8 bases, with 10 bases between them. Per germline, CDR1 SEHNR and CDR2 FQNEAQ (reference sequence). CDR3 region: CASSLAGEGYTF. The CDR3 DNA reads TGTGCCAGCAGCTTGGCCGGGGAGGGCTACACCTTC. Drawing the rest from reference TRBV7-9 and TRBJ1-2, the complete variable domain is DTGVSQNPRHKITKRGQNVTFRCDPISEHNRLYWYRQTLGQGPEFLTYFQNEAQLEKSRLLSDRFSAERPKGSFSTLEIQRTEQGDSAMYLCASSLAGEGYTFGSGTRLTVV.

This clone has only one observation. The chain has TRBV6-5 and TRBJ2-2; a weak D match, TRBD2 (5 bases). Trimming shortened V by 2 bases and J by 3 bases, and 10 bases separated the two germline ends. Germline V lookup: CDR1 MNHEY, CDR2 SVGAGI. The CDR3 consists of 15 residues. CDR3 loop: CASSYGGLHTGELFF. As DNA, the CDR3 is TGTGCCAGCAGTTACGGCGGGCTACACACCGGGGAGCTGTTTTTT.

The chain joins TRBV29-1 to TRBJ2-5; D is possibly TRBD1 (6 bases). Germline V CDR1 and CDR2: SQVTM, ANQGSEA. This CDR3 has 11 amino acids. Trimming removed 5 bases from V and 5 bases from J, with 9 bases in between. CDR3 amino acids: CSVHRVETQYF. As DNA, the CDR3 is TGCAGCGTTCACAGGGTTGAGACCCAGTACTTC. The variable domain in full, with the rest retrieved from reference TRBV29-1 and TRBJ2-5, is SAVISQKPSRDICQRGTSLTIQCQVDSQVTMMFWYRQQPGQSLTLIATANQGSEATYESGFVIDKFPISRPNLTFSTLTVSNMSPEDSSIYLCSVHRVETQYFGPGTRLLVL.

The V call is TRBV2, the J call TRBJ1-4; no firm D call. This CDR3 has 13 amino acids. Trimming cost V 11 bases and J 3 bases, with 13 bases left between them. Looked up from germline, CDR1 is SNHLY and CDR2 is FYNNEI. CDR3 nucleotides: TGTGCCGGTAGACTCGGGGCTAATGAAAAACTGTTTTTT. Translated, it gives CAGRLGANEKLFF.

The rearrangement joins TRBV6-5 to TRBJ2-5, with TRBD2 matching 11 bases. The CDR3 length is 14 residues. The trim removed 2 bases at V and 9 bases at J, leaving 5 bases unmatched. Germline CDR1 and CDR2: MNHEY and SVGAGI. CDR3 sequence (DNA): TGTGCCAGCAGTTACAGTCTAGCGGGGGGACCCCAGTACTTC. It codes for CASSYSLAGGPQYF.

The chain employs TRBV7-7 and TRBJ2-1; TRBD2 matches at 13 bases. The CDR3 runs 20 residues. Per germline, CDR1 SSHAT and CDR2 FNYEAQ (reference sequence). With V trimmed by 4 bases and J by 0 bases, 12 bases remained unmatched. CDR3 nucleotide sequence: TGTGCCAGCAGCTCCCGCCCCCTACTAGCGGGGGGGAGCTCCTACAATGAGCAGTTCTTC. Its translation: CASSSRPLLAGGSSYNEQFF.

This chain joins TRBV27 and TRBJ2-1; TRBD2 matches 9 bases. Germline CDR1 is MNHEY and CDR2 is SMNVEV (reference sequence). The J segment lost 0 bases and the V segment lost 10 bases, leaving 4 bases of the junction unmatched. The CDR3 has 14 amino acids. The CDR3 bases are TGTGCCATCTCTAGCGGGGACTCCTACAATGAGCAGTTCTTC. It codes for CAISSGDSYNEQFF.

The V call is TRBV5-1, the J call TRBJ2-1; D unclear. Trimming removed 0 bases at V and 4 bases at J, with 11 bases between. The V gene's germline CDR1 is SGHRS and CDR2 YFSETQ. The CDR3 sequence is 15 residues long. The CDR3: CASSLDWLAYNEQFF. The CDR3 DNA sequence: TGCGCCAGCAGCTTGGATTGGCTTGCTTACAATGAGCAGTTCTTC.

J is TRBJ1-5 and V is TRBV6-5, with 8 positions matching TRBD1. The CDR3 sequence is 14 residues long. Germline values: CDR1 MNHEY, CDR2 SVGAGI. V lost 6 bases, J lost 4 bases, and 5 bases stayed unmatched. DNA for the CDR3: TGTGCCAGCAGGCCCTGGACAGGGAATCAGCCCCAGCATTTT. Its protein is CASRPWTGNQPQHF.

V and J are TRBV30 and TRBJ1-1; 9 positions match TRBD1. The germline gives CDR1 GTSNPN, CDR2 SVGIG (reference sequence). The CDR3 is made up of 16 amino acids. The junction had 11 bases not matched to a gene; V was cut back by 4 bases and J by 2 bases. For the CDR3, the DNA is TGTGCCTGGACCCCTAAACAGGGGGCCGGAAACACTGAAGCTTTCTTT. Translating gives CAWTPKQGAGNTEAFF.

The chain carries TRBV7-2 and TRBJ2-5, with 8 bases fitting TRBD1. CDR3 length: 13 residues. V was clipped by 5 bases and J by 4 bases; unmatched bases: 3. CDR1 and CDR2 from the germline V gene are SGHTA and FQGNSA. The DNA of the CDR3 is TGTGCCAGCAGCCGTACAGGGGGAGAGACCCAGTACTTC. Amino acid sequence: CASSRTGGETQYF.

V is TRBV7-6 and J is TRBJ2-1; no clear D. CDR3 length equals 14 residues. Per the germline V gene, CDR1 is SGHVS and CDR2 is FNYEAQ. The V gene lost 1 base and the J gene lost 7 bases, with 11 bases spanning the gap. For the CDR3, the DNA is TGTGCCAGCAGCTTAGAACCCTCACAGAATGAGCAGTTCTTC. It specifies CASSLEPSQNEQFF.

The rearrangement uses TRBV7-9 and TRBJ2-1, with D possibly matching TRBD2 (6 bases). Germline-derived CDR1 and CDR2 are SEHNR and FQNEAQ (reference sequence). This CDR3 is built from 13 residues. V dropped 5 bases and J dropped 9 bases, with 14 bases sitting between them. The chain's CDR3 is CASSRSGGGEQFF. The CDR3 DNA sequence: TGTGCCAGCAGCCGGTCCGGGGGTGGTGAGCAGTTCTTC. Variable domain in full (rest from reference TRBV7-9 and TRBJ2-1): DTGVSQNPRHKITKRGQNVTFRCDPISEHNRLYWYRQTLGQGPEFLTYFQNEAQLEKSRLLSDRFSAERPKGSFSTLEIQRTEQGDSAMYLCASSRSGGGEQFFGPGTRLTVL.

V and J are TRBV28 and TRBJ1-1; 8 positions match TRBD1. J gave up 4 bases and V 9 bases, and 7 bases lay outside the gene matches. CDR1 is MDHEN and CDR2 is SYDVKM in the germline V gene. This CDR3 region has 13 residues. The CDR3 spells CASYLTGGTEAFF. The CDR3 DNA follows: TGTGCCAGTTACCTCACAGGGGGCACTGAAGCTTTCTTT.

The chain employs TRBV14 and TRBJ1-2; D possibly corresponds to TRBD1 (6 bases). The V gene's germline CDR1 is SGHDN and CDR2 FVKESK. CDR3 size: 16 residues. The V end lost 9 bases, the J end lost 7 bases, and 27 bases lay between the germline ends. The CDR3 DNA sequence: TGTGCCAGAACCGGGGGGCCAGGCCCCGTGGAAGGTGGCTACACCTTC. Translating gives CARTGGPGPVEGGYTF.

On this clone: The same CDR3 also results from other DNA sequences found in this sample. The chain combines TRBV19 with TRBJ1-1, with 10 bases fitting TRBD1. V dropped 3 bases and J dropped 5; count of bases not matched to a gene: 3. Germline assignment: CDR1 LNHDA and CDR2 SQIVND (reference sequence). The CDR3 has 14 amino acids. The DNA of the CDR3 is TGTGCCAGTAGTATTCGACAGGGGGCAACTGAAGCTTTCTTT. It is translated as CASSIRQGATEAFF.

This chain uses TRBV5-5 with TRBJ2-7; 9 nucleotides match TRBD1. The CDR3 extends over 15 amino acids. V shed 3 bases and J 3 bases; nucleotides not matched to a gene: 7. Germline V gene sequence: CDR1 SGHKS, CDR2 YYEKEE (reference sequence). The CDR3 DNA reads as TGTGCCAGCAGCTACCTAGGGACAGGGAACTACGAGCAGTACTTC. Encoded protein: CASSYLGTGNYEQYF.

The chain links TRBV27 to TRBJ2-7; 15 bases line up with TRBD2. The germline gives CDR1 MNHEY, CDR2 SMNVEV (reference sequence). There are 18 residues in the CDR3. V was clipped by 3 bases and J by 2 bases; unmatched bases: 8. CDR3: CASSLRGLAGGFTYEQYF. The CDR3 DNA sequence: TGTGCCAGCAGTTTGAGGGGACTAGCGGGGGGCTTTACCTACGAGCAGTACTTC.

The rearrangement joins TRBV10-3 to TRBJ1-3, with D possibly TRBD1 on 5 matching bases. The CDR3 loop spans 15 amino acids. Germline assignment: CDR1 ENHRY and CDR2 SYGVKD. Trimming pared 6 bases from V and 1 base from J, leaving 13 bases between. The CDR3 sequence: CAIRPTVLSGNTIYF. The CDR3 DNA sequence: TGTGCCATCAGGCCGACAGTTTTGTCTGGAAACACCATATATTTT.

The rearrangement links TRBV19 to TRBJ2-5; 10 bases match TRBD1. Germline loops: CDR1 LNHDA, CDR2 SQIVND (reference sequence). The V and J ends lost 5 bases and 5 bases, in that order; junction bases with no gene match: 5. The CDR3 loop spans 14 amino acids. CDR3 bases: TGTGCCAGTAGTGTGACAGGGGGCGCGGAGACCCAGTACTTC. Amino acid sequence: CASSVTGGAETQYF.

This rearrangement joins TRBV28 to TRBJ2-5, with 9 nucleotides matching TRBD1. In germline, CDR1 is MDHEN, CDR2 SYDVKM. There are 14 residues in the CDR3. J was trimmed by 5 bases and V by 6 bases; bases with no gene match: 7. The CDR3 region is CASSGQGFGETQYF. The CDR3 DNA reads TGTGCCAGCAGCGGACAGGGGTTTGGGGAGACCCAGTACTTC.